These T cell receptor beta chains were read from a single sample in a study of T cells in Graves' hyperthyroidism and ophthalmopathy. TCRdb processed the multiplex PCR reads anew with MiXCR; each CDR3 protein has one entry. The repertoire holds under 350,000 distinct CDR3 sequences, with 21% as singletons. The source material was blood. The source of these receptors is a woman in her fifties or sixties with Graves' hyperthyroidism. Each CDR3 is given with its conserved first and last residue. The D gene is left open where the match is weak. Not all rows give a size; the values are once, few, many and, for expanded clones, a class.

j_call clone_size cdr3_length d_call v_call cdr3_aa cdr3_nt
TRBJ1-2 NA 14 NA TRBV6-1 CASSTLTKLYGYTF TGTGCCAGCAGTACCCTCACAAAATTATATGGCTACACCTTC
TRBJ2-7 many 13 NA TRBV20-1 CSASEAGRDEQYF TGCAGTGCTAGCGAGGCAGGGCGCGACGAGCAGTACTTC
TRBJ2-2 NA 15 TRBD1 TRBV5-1 CASSGQGYDTGELFF TGCGCCAGCAGCGGACAGGGTTACGATACCGGGGAGCTGTTTTTT
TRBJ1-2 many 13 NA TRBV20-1 CSAQSGGERGYTF TGCAGTGCCCAATCGGGGGGCGAGAGGGGCTACACCTTC
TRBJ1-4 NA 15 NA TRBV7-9 CASSPTGTTNEKLFF TGTGCCAGCAGCCCGACCGGGACAACTAATGAAAAACTGTTTTTT
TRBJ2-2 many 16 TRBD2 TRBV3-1 CASSRGTSGSTGELFF TGTGCCAGCAGCCGTGGGACTAGCGGGAGCACCGGGGAGCTGTTTTTT
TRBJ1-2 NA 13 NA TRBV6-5 CANSYDGGYGYTF TGTGCCAACAGTTACGACGGGGGGTATGGCTACACCTTC
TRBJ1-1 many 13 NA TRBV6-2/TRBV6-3 CASTNGGHTEAFF TGTGCCAGCACTAACGGGGGTCACACTGAAGCTTTCTTT
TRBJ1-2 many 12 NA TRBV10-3 CAISERESGYTF TGTGCCATCAGTGAGAGGGAGAGTGGCTACACCTTC
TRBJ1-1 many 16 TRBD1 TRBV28 CASRMTSQGAYTEAFF TGTGCCAGCAGGATGACTTCACAGGGGGCGTACACTGAAGCTTTCTTT
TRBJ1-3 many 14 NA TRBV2 CASSDRVTGNTIYF TGTGCCAGCAGTGATCGTGTGACTGGAAACACCATATATTTT
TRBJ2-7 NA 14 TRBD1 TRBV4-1 CASSQGDSSYEQYF TGCGCCAGCAGCCAAGGGGACAGCTCCTACGAGCAGTACTTC
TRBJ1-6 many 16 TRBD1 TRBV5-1 CASSLDATTTGLPLHF TGCGCCAGCAGCTTGGACGCCACCACGACAGGGCTACCCCTCCACTTT
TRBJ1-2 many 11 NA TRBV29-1 CSVDDVYGYTF TGCAGCGTTGATGATGTGTATGGCTACACCTTC
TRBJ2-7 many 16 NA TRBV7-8 CASSLDLQSPYYEQYF TGTGCCAGCAGCTTAGATCTGCAAAGTCCCTACTACGAGCAGTACTTC
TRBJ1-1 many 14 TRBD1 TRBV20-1 CSAIPGTGDRKAFF TGCAGTGCAATACCCGGGACAGGGGATCGGAAAGCTTTCTTT
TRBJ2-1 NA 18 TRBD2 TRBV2 CASSDGYWVAGGWNEQFF TGTGCCAGCAGTGACGGTTATTGGGTAGCGGGAGGGTGGAATGAGCAGTTCTTC
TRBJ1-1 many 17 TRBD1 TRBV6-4 CASSDSRQGLKNTEAFF TGTGCCAGCAGTGACTCGAGACAGGGGCTAAAGAACACTGAAGCTTTCTTT
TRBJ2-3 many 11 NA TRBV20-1 CSPRGSDTQYF TGCAGTCCACGAGGGTCGGATACGCAGTATTTT
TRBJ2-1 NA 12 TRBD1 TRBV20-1 CSAMDRGYEQFF TGCAGTGCTATGGACAGGGGATATGAGCAGTTCTTC
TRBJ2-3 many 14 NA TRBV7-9 CASSLAASTDTQYF TGTGCCAGCAGCTTAGCGGCAAGCACAGATACGCAGTATTTT
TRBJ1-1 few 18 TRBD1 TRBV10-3 CAISGRGQGMGVNTEAFF TGTGCCATCAGTGGACGAGGACAGGGTATGGGAGTGAACACTGAAGCTTTCTTT
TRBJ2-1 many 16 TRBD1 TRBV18 CASSPGGTGYRSEQFF TGTGCCAGCTCACCAGGCGGGACAGGGTATAGAAGTGAGCAGTTCTTC
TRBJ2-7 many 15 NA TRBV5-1 CASSFVHSSPYEQYF TGCGCCAGCAGCTTCGTCCACTCCTCTCCCTACGAGCAGTACTTC
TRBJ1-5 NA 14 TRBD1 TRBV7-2 CASSPGQINQPQHF TGTGCCAGCAGCCCGGGACAGATCAATCAGCCCCAGCATTTT
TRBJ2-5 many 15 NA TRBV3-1 CASSQVTGWQETQYF TGTGCCAGCAGCCAAGTCACAGGGTGGCAAGAGACCCAGTACTTC
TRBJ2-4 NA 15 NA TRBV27 CASSPRAVGKNIQYF TGTGCCAGCAGCCCCCGGGCGGTAGGCAAAAACATTCAGTACTTC
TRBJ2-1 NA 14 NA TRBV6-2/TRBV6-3 CASRRQQSYNEQFF TGTGCCAGCAGAAGACAGCAGTCCTACAATGAGCAGTTCTTC
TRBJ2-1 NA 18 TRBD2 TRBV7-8 CASSTSRTSGSSYNEQFF TGTGCCAGCAGCACCAGCCGGACTAGCGGGAGTTCCTACAATGAGCAGTTCTTC
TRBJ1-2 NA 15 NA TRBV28 CASSFLHGGTDGYTF TGTGCCAGCAGTTTCTTACACGGAGGTACGGACGGCTACACCTTC
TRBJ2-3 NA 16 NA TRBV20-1 CSARDYWGRRTDTQYF TGCAGTGCTAGAGATTATTGGGGGCGAAGGACAGATACGCAGTATTTT
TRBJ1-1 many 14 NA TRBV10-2 CASSGGGSNTEAFF TGCGCCAGCAGCGGGGGTGGGAGCAACACTGAAGCTTTCTTT
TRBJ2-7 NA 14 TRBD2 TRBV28 CAVLSGTSSYEQYF TGTGCCGTGCTTAGCGGGACGAGCTCCTACGAGCAGTACTTC
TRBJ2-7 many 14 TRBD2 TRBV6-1 CASRGLAATYEQYF TGTGCCAGCCGCGGGCTAGCGGCAACCTACGAGCAGTACTTC
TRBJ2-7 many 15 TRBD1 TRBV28 CASSSPGTGYYEQYF TGTGCCAGCAGTTCCCCTGGGACAGGGTACTACGAGCAGTACTTC
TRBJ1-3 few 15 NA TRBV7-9 CASSLEILSGNTIYF TGTGCCAGCAGCTTGGAAATCCTCTCTGGAAACACCATATATTTT
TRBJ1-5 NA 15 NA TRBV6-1 CASSEMVHSNQPQHF TGTGCCAGCAGTGAAATGGTCCATAGCAATCAGCCCCAGCATTTT
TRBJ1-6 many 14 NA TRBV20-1 CSARPGTWNSPLHF TGCAGTGCTAGACCAGGGACATGGAATTCACCCCTCCACTTT
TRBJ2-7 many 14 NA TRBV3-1 CASSQDVPPYEQYF TGTGCCAGCAGCCAAGATGTCCCCCCCTACGAGCAGTACTTC
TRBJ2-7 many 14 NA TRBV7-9 CASSLSGEYYEQYF TGTGCCAGCAGCTTATCAGGGGAGTACTACGAGCAGTACTTC
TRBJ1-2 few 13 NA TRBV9 CASSVEGWAGYTF TGTGCCAGCAGCGTAGAAGGCTGGGCTGGCTACACCTTC
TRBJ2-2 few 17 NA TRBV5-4 CASSIGPGPPNTGELFF TGTGCCAGCAGCATTGGCCCGGGACCTCCGAACACCGGGGAGCTGTTTTTT
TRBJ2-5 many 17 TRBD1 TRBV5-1 CASSYGRTGVSQETQYF TGCGCCAGCAGCTACGGAAGGACAGGGGTATCCCAAGAGACCCAGTACTTC
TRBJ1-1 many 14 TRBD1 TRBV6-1 CASRNRGGTRTAFF TGTGCCAGCAGAAACAGGGGCGGAACGAGGACAGCTTTCTTT
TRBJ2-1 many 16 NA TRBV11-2 CASSLVIGLAYNEQFF TGTGCCAGCAGCTTAGTAATTGGGCTAGCCTACAATGAGCAGTTCTTC
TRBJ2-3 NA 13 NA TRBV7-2 CASSPNSGDTQYF TGTGCCAGCAGCCCAAACAGCGGGGATACGCAGTATTTT
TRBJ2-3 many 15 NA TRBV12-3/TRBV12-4 CASSLSAGHTDTQYF TGTGCCAGCAGTTTATCGGCGGGACACACAGATACGCAGTATTTT
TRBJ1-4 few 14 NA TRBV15 CATRWFQGTEKLFF TGTGCCACCAGGTGGTTTCAGGGGACGGAAAAACTGTTTTTT
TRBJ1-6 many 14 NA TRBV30 CAWSVGRDGSPLHF TGTGCCTGGAGTGTGGGCAGGGATGGGTCACCCCTCCACTTT
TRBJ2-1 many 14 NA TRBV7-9 CASSLVGTDNEQFF TGTGCCAGCAGCTTAGTCGGTACGGACAATGAGCAGTTCTTC